Listed below are T cell receptor beta chains from one sample, sequenced in a study of siplizumab effects on memory and regulatory T cells. Repertoires were generated with immunoSEQ multiplex PCR, while TCRdb's copy carries only in-frame clones and drops some. The table lists over 100,000 clones, just over 90% of them singletons. The sequencing input was non-Treg CD4+ T cells sorted from blood. All receptors derive from a human donor in good health. Both conserved end residues are part of each CDR3.

V: TRBV19; J: TRBJ2-2; CDR3: CASSLGGKHKYTGELFF
V: TRBV19; J: TRBJ1-5; CDR3: CASDRGRQPQHF
V: TRBV19; J: TRBJ1-2; CDR3: CASSEDTINYGYTF
V: TRBV5-4; J: TRBJ2-7; CDR3: CASSLLDSYEQYF
V: TRBV6-6; J: TRBJ1-1; CDR3: CASKQNTEAFF
V: TRBV6-6; J: TRBJ1-1; CDR3: CASSYSENTEAFF
V: TRBV28; J: TRBJ1-2; CDR3: CASTDRPRNYGYTF
V: TRBV5-4; J: TRBJ2-1; CDR3: CASSSLTGTSGGLGYNEQFF
V: TRBV19; J: TRBJ1-5; CDR3: CASTTGTGGGESNQPQHF
V: TRBV6-5; J: TRBJ1-2; CDR3: CASSYQPGGHGYTF
V: TRBV10-3; J: TRBJ2-7; CDR3: CAIRSGQDSYEQYF
V: TRBV7-2; J: TRBJ2-7; CDR3: CASSLEGTSGGYEQYF